This TCR beta chain originates from a study of identical twins. TCRdb independently ran MiXCR on the 5' RACE reads; one entry per CDR3 protein. The sample shows around 490,000 distinct CDR3 sequences, about 15% of them seen only once. There are 14 residues in the CDR3. Germline CDR1 reads SEHNR; CDR2 reads FQNEAQ (reference sequence). V lost 2 bases and J lost 3, with 11 bases in between. Healthy Caucasians, and only they, were the donors. These records were also assigned to another study, of yellow fever vaccine responses in identical twins.

Sample: CD4+ T cells sorted from blood. This TCR derives from a woman aged 18-29 years in good health. V and J are TRBV7-9 and TRBJ2-7; D uncertain. CDR3 in DNA: TGTGCCAGCAGCTTACGTGAGCGACTCTACGAGCAGTACTTC. This sequence encodes CASSLRERLYEQYF. Filled out from reference TRBV7-9 and TRBJ2-7, the complete variable domain reads DTGVSQNPRHKITKRGQNVTFRCDPISEHNRLYWYRQTLGQGPEFLTYFQNEAQLEKSRLLSDRFSAERPKGSFSTLEIQRTEQGDSAMYLCASSLRERLYEQYFGPGTRLTVT.